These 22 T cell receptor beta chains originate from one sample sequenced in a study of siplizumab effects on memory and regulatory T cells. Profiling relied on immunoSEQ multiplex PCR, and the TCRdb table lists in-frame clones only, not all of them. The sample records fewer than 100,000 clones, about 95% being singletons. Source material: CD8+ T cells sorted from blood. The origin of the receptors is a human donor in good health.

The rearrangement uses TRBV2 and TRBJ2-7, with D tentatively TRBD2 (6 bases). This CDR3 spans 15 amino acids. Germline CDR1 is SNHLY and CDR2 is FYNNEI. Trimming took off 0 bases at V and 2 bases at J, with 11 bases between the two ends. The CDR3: CASSEAAGRTYEQYF. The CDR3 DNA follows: TGTGCCAGCAGTGAAGCGGCGGGGCGCACCTACGAGCAGTACTTC.

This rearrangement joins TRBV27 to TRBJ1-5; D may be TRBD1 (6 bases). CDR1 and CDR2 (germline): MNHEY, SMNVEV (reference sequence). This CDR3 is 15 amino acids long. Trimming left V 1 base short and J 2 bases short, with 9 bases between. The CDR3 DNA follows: TGTGCCAGCAGTTTATACTCAGGGGGCAATCAGCCCCAGCATTTT. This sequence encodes CASSLYSGGNQPQHF.

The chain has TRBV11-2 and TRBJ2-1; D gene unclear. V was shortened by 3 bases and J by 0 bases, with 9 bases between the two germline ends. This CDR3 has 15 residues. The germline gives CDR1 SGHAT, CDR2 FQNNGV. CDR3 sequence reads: CASSFKPSSYNEQFF. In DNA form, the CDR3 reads TGTGCCAGCAGCTTCAAGCCTAGCTCCTACAATGAGCAGTTCTTC.

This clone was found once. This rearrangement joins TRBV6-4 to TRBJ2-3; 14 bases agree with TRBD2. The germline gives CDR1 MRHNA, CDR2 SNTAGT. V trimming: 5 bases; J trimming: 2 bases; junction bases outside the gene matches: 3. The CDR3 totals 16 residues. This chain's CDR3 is CASSTTSGGDTDTQYF. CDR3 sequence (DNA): TGTGCCAGCAGTACGACTAGCGGGGGGGACACAGATACGCAGTATTTT.

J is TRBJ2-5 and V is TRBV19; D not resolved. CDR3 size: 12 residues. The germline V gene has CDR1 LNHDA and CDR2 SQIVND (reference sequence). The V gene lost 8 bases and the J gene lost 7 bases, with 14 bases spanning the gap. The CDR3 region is CASPDPYGTQYF. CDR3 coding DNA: TGTGCCAGTCCTGACCCCTACGGGACCCAGTACTTC.

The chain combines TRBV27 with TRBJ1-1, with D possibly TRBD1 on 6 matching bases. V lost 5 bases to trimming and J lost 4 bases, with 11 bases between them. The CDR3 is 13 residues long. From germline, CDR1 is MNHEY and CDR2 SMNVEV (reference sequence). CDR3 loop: CASSITGITEAFF. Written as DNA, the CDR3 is TGTGCCAGCAGTATTACAGGGATCACTGAAGCTTTCTTT.

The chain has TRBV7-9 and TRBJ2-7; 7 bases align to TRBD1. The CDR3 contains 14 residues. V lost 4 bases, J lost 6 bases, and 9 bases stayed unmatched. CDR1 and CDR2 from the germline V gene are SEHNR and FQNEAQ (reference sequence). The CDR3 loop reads CASSSGRGIGEQYF. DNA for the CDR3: TGTGCCAGCAGCTCCGGCAGGGGGATAGGCGAGCAGTACTTC.

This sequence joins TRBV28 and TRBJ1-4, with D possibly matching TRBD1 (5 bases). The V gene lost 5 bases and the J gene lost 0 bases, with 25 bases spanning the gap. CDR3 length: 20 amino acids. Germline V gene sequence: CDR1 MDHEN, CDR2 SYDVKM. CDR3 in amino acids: CASSPSWEPGVEATNEKLFF. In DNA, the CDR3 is TGTGCCAGCAGTCCTTCTTGGGAACCGGGGGTAGAAGCAACTAATGAAAAACTGTTTTTT. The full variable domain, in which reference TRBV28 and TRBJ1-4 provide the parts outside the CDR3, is DVKVTQSSRYLVKRTGEKVFLECVQDMDHENMFWYRQDPGLGLRLIYFSYDVKMKEKGDIPEGYSVSREKKERFSLILESASTNQTSMYLCASSPSWEPGVEATNEKLFFGSGTQLSVL.

The CDR3 here is CASSPMSRSYNEQFF. CDR3 sequence (DNA): TGTGCCAGCAGCCCGATGTCGAGGTCCTACAATGAGCAGTTCTTC. The V gene is TRBV7-9, the J gene TRBJ2-1, with no clear D. This CDR3 is built from 15 residues. Germline values: CDR1 SEHNR, CDR2 FQNEAQ (reference sequence). With 5 bases removed from V and 1 base from J, the gap between germline ends came to 12 bases.

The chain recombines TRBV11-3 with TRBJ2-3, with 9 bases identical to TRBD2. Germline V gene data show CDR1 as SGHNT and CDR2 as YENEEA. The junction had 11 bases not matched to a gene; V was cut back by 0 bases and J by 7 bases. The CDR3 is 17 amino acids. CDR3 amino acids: CASSLDPRREGGNTQYF. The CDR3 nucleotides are TGTGCCAGCAGCTTAGATCCGCGGCGGGAGGGGGGAAATACGCAGTATTTT.

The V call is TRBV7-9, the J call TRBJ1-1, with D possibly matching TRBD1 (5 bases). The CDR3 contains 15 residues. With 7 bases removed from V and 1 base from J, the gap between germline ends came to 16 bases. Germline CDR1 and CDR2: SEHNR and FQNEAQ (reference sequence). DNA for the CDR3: TGTGCCAGCACCTTTACATTTACAGGGAACACTGAAGCTTTCTTT. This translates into CASTFTFTGNTEAFF. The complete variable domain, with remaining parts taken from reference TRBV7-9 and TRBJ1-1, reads DTGVSQNPRHKITKRGQNVTFRCDPISEHNRLYWYRQTLGQGPEFLTYFQNEAQLEKSRLLSDRFSAERPKGSFSTLEIQRTEQGDSAMYLCASTFTFTGNTEAFFGQGTRLTVV.

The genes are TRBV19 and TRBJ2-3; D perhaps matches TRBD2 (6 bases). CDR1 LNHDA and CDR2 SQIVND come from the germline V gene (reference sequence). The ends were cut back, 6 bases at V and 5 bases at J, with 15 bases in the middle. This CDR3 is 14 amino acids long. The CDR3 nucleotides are TGTGCCAGTAGCCTAACGGGACTCGGAGATACGCAGTATTTT. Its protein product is CASSLTGLGDTQYF.

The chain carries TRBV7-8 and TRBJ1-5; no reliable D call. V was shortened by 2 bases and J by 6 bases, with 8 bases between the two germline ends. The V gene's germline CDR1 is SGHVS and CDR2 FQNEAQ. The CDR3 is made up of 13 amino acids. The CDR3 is CASSLLQSQPQHF. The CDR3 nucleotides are TGTGCCAGCAGCTTACTCCAGAGTCAGCCCCAGCATTTT. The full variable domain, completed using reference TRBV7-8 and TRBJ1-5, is GAGVSQSPRYKVAKRGQDVALRCDPISGHVSLFWYQQALGQGPEFLTYFQNEAQLDKSGLPSDRFFAERPEGSVSTLKIQRTQQEDSAVYLCASSLLQSQPQHFGDGTRLSIL.

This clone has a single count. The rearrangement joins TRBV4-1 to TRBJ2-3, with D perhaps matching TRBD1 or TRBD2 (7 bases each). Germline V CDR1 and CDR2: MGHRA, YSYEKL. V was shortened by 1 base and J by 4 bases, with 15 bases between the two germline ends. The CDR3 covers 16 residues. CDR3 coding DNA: TGCGCCAGCAGCCAAGGACAGGGAGGGGGCGCAGATACGCAGTATTTT. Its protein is CASSQGQGGGADTQYF.

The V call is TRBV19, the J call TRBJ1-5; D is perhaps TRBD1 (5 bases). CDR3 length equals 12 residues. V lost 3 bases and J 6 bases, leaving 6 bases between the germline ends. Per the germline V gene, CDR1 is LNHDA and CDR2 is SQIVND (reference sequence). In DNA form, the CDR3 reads TGTGCCAGTAGTATTCAGGGTCAGCCCCAGCATTTT. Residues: CASSIQGQPQHF.

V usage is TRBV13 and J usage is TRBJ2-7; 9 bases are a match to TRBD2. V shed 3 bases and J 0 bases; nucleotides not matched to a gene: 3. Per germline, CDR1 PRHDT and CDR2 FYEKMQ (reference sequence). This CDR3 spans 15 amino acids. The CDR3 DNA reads TGTGCCAGCAGCTTGGCTAGCGGGATCTCCTACGAGCAGTACTTC. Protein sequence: CASSLASGISYEQYF.

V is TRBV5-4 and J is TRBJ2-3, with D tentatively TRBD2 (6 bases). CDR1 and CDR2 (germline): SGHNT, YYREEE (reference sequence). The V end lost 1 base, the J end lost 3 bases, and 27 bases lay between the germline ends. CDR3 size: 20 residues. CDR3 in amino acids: CASSLLYTGVGTELTDTQYF. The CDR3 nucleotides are TGTGCCAGCAGCTTGTTATATACGGGGGTTGGCACAGAACTGACAGATACGCAGTATTTT.

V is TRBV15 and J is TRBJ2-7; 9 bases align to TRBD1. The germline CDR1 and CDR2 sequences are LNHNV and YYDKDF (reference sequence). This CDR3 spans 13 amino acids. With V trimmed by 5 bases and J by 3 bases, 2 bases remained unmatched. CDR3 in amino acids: CATSEGQGYEQYF. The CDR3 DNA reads TGTGCCACCAGCGAGGGACAGGGCTACGAGCAGTACTTC.

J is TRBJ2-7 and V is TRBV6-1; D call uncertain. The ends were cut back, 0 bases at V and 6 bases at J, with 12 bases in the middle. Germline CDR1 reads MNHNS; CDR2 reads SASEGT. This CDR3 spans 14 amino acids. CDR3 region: CASSEAVLWGEQYF. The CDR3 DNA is TGTGCCAGCAGTGAAGCGGTACTTTGGGGCGAGCAGTACTTC.

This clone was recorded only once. Here the CDR3 DNA reads TGTGCCAGCAGCCCTGGAGGGGGGACTGAAGCTTTCTTT. It translates to CASSPGGGTEAFF. The V gene is TRBV5-4, the J gene TRBJ1-1; D is possibly TRBD1 (6 bases). Germline CDR1 SGHNT, CDR2 YYREEE (reference sequence). Trimming took off 4 bases at V and 5 bases at J, with 12 bases between the two ends. This CDR3 region has 13 residues.

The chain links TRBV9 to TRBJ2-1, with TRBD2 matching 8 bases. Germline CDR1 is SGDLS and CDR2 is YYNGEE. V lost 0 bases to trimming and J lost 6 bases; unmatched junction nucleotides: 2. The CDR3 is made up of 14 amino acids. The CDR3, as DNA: TGTGCCAGCAGCGTAGGGGGACTAGTCAATGAGCAGTTCTTC. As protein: CASSVGGLVNEQFF.

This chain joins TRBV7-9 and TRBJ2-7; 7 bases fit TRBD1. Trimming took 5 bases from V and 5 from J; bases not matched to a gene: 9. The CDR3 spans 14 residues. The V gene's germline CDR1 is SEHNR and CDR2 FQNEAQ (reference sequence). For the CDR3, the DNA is TGTGCCAGCAGCCGAGACAGGGAGTTCGACGAGCAGTACTTC. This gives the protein CASSRDREFDEQYF.